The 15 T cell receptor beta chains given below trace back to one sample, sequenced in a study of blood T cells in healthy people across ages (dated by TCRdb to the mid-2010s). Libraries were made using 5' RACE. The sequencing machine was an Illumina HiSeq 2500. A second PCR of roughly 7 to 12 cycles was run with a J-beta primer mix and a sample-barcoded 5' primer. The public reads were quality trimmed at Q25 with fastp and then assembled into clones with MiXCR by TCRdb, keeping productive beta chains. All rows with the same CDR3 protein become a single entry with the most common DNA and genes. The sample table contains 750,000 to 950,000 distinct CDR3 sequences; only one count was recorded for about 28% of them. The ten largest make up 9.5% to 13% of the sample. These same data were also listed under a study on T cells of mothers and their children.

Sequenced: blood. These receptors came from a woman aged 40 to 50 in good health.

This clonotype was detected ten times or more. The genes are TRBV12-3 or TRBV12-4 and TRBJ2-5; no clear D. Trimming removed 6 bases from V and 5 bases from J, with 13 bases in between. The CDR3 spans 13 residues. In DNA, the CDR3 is TGTGCCAGCAGACGCCCCTTAATCGAGACCCAGTACTTC. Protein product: CASRRPLIETQYF.

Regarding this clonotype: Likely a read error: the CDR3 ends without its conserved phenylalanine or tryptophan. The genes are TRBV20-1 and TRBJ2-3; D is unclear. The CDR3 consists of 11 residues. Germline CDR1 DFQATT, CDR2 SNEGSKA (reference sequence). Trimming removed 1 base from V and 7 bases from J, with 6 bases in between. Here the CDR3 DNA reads TGCAGTGCTAGAGGGTCCAATACGCAGTATTTG. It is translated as CSARGSNTQYL.

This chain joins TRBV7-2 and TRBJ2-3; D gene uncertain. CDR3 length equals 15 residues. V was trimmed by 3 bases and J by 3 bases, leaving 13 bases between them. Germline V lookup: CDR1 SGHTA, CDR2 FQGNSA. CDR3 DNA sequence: TGTGCCAGCAGCTTGGTCACAGTCACGACAGATACGCAGTATTTT. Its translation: CASSLVTVTTDTQYF.

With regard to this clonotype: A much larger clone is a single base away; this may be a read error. CDR3 protein: CASNLEAKRRKNGWDSQYF. DNA for the CDR3: TGTGCCAGCAATCTCGAAGCTAAACGACGGAAAAATGGGTGGGATTCCCAGTACTTC. This rearrangement joins TRBV3-1 to TRBJ2-4, with D unclear. The germline V gene encodes CDR1 LGHDT and CDR2 YNNKEL (reference sequence). The CDR3 length is 19 residues. V was pared by 7 bases and J by 13 bases, with 38 bases between.

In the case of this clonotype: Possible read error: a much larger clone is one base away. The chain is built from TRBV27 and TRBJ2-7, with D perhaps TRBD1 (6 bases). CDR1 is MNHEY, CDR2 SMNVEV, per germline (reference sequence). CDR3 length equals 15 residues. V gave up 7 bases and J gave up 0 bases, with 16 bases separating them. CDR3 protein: CASTPRTDPSYEQYF. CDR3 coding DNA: TGTGCCAGCACCCCTCGGACAGACCCCTCCTACGAGCAGTACTTC.

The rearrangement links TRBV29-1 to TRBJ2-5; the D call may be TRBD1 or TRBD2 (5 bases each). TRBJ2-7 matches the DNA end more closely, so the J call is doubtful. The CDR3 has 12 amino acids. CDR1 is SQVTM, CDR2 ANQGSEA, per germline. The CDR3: CSAGTGIYEQYF. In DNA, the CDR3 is TGCAGCGCTGGGACGGGTATCTACGAGCAGTACTTC.

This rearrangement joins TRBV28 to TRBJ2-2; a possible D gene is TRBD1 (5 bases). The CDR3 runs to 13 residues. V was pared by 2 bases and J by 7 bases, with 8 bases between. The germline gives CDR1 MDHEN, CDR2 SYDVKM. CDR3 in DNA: TGTGCCAGCAGTTTACTGGGGCACGGGGAGCTGTTTTTT. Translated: CASSLLGHGELFF.

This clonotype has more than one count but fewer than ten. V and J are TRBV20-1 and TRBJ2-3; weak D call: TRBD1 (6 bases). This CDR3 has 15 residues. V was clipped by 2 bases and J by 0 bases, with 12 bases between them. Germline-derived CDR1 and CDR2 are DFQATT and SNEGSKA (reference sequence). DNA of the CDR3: TGCAGTGCTAGACAGCCCGGGACAAGCACAGATACGCAGTATTTT. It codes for CSARQPGTSTDTQYF.

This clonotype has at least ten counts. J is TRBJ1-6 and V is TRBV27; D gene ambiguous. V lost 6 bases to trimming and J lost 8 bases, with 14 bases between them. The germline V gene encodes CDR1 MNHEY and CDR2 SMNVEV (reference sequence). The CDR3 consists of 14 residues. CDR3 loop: CASRIAGSYSPLHF. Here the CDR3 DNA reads TGTGCCAGCAGGATTGCGGGATCTTATTCACCCCTCCACTTT.

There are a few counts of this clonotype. CDR3 loop: CASGSNQETQYF. CDR3 DNA: TGCGCCAGCGGCTCAAACCAAGAGACCCAGTACTTC. J is TRBJ2-5 and V is TRBV5-1; D gene ambiguous. The CDR3 has 12 amino acids. Germline loops: CDR1 SGHRS, CDR2 YFSETQ. Trimming left V 7 bases short and J 0 bases short, with 7 bases between.

The CDR3 coding sequence is TGTGCCAGCAGTTTAGAGGTCTATGGGTCCTACAATGAGCAGTTCTTC. Amino acids: CASSLEVYGSYNEQFF. The V call is TRBV12-3 or TRBV12-4, the J call TRBJ2-1; the D is unclear. V gave up 1 base and J gave up 1 base, with 11 bases separating them. The CDR3 has 16 residues.

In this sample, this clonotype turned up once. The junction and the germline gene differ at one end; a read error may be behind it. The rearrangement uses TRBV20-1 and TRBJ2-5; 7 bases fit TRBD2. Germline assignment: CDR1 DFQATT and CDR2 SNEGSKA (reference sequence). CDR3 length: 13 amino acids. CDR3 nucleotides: TGCAGTGCTTGGGAGGGGCACCAGGAGACCCAGTACTTC. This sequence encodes CSAWEGHQETQYF.

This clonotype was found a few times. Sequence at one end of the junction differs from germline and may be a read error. The CDR3 loop reads CASSPGDKLSYEQYF. The DNA of the CDR3 is TGTGCTAGCAGCCCCGGGGACAAGCTATCCTACGAGCAGTACTTC. J is TRBJ2-7 and V is TRBV7-7, with D maybe TRBD1 (6 bases). The germline gives CDR1 SSHAT, CDR2 FNYEAQ (reference sequence). This CDR3 comprises 15 residues.

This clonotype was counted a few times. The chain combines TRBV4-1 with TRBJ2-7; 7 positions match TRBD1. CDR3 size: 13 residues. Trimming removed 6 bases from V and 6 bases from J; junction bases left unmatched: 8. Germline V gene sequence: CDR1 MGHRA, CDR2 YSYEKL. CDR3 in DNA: TGCGCCAGCAGGTCACCCGCAGGGGGCGAGCAGTACTTC. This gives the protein CASRSPAGGEQYF.

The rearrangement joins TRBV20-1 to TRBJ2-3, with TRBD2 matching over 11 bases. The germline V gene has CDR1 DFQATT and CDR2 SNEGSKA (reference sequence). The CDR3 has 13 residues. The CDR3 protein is CSTSGGSTDTQYF. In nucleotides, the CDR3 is TGCAGCACTAGCGGGGGTAGCACAGATACGCAGTATTTT.